This T cell receptor (beta chain) is from a study of T-cell reconstitution after alpha-beta-depleted transplantation in children. On this clonotype itself: A much bigger clone sits one base away, suggesting this may be a read error.

Unique molecular identifiers were used in preparing the TCRbeta library. TCRdb ran MiXCR on the PCR reads and lists one entry per CDR3 protein. The table lists approximately 640,000 distinct CDR3 sequences, 16% of them singletons. CDR3 length equals 13 residues. Looked up from germline, CDR1 is DFQATT and CDR2 is SNEGSKA (reference sequence). The V gene lost 5 bases and the J gene lost 1 base, with 11 bases spanning the gap. The input for sequencing was PBMCs from the stem cell graft donor, taken from the stem cell graft. J is TRBJ2-5 and V is TRBV20-1; no definite D call. The TCR was taken from a human donor who donated a stem cell graft to a child with acute myeloid leukemia. The CDR3 DNA sequence: TGCAGTGCTTTACAGAGCTGCCAAGAGACCCAGTACTTC. This gives the protein CSALQSCQETQYF.